Listed here are 27 T cell receptor beta chains from one sample, sequenced in a study of long-term antiretroviral therapy in people with HIV. Sequencing used immunoSEQ v3.0 at survey level. Sequenced by immunoSEQ multiplex PCR; TCRdb stores in-frame clones only, minus some. This sample yields around 40,000 clones, of which 70% to 90% are seen a single time; about 10% belongs to the top ten. Sample: unsorted PBMCs, taken 2.2 years after starting antiretroviral therapy. The receptors derive from a man younger than 35 with HIV.

The rearrangement joins TRBV27 to TRBJ1-2; no reliable D call. V shed 6 bases and J shed 4 bases, with 9 bases lying between them. CDR1 and CDR2 (germline): MNHEY, SMNVEV (reference sequence). There are 12 residues in the CDR3. The DNA of the CDR3 is TGTGCCAGCAGGGCCCCAGCCTATGGCTACACCTTC. This encodes CASRAPAYGYTF.

J is TRBJ2-2 and V is TRBV9, with 10 nucleotides matching TRBD1. The CDR3 runs to 15 residues. The V gene end was trimmed by 2 bases and the J gene end by 4 bases; junction bases not matched to a gene: 2. Germline V gene data show CDR1 as SGDLS and CDR2 as YYNGEE. The CDR3 nucleotides read TGTGCCAGCAGCGTGACAGGGGGCAGCACCGGGGAGCTGTTTTTT. Translating it yields CASSVTGGSTGELFF.

This clone was found a few times. The V gene is TRBV2, the J gene TRBJ1-2, with 7 bases that match TRBD1. J lost 5 bases, V lost 2 bases, and 5 bases had no gene match. There are 14 residues in the CDR3. Germline loops: CDR1 SNHLY, CDR2 FYNNEI. The CDR3 DNA reads as TGTGCCAGCAGTGAACGGGGACAGATTTATGGCTACACCTTC. Its protein is CASSERGQIYGYTF.

The chain recombines TRBV5-4 with TRBJ1-1, with D unclear. Germline V gene data show CDR1 as SGHNT and CDR2 as YYREEE (reference sequence). Deletions cut 5 bases from V and 4 bases from J, with 15 bases between. The CDR3 length is 14 residues. The CDR3 coding sequence is TGTGCCAGCAGTCCCGTTGGAGGGATCACTGAAGCTTTCTTT. It codes for CASSPVGGITEAFF.

The gene calls are TRBV27 and TRBJ2-7; 15 positions agree with TRBD2. From germline, CDR1 is MNHEY and CDR2 SMNVEV (reference sequence). The CDR3 has 18 residues. Unmatched junction bases numbered 8, after V lost 5 bases and J lost 0 bases. The CDR3 region has the DNA TGTGCCAGCAGTGGCACCGGACTAGCGGGGGGGAGCTCCTACGAGCAGTACTTC. Residues: CASSGTGLAGGSSYEQYF.

The V gene is TRBV5-4, the J gene TRBJ2-2, with 7 bases matching TRBD1. Trimming cost V 4 bases and J 2 bases; bases outside gene matches: 5. CDR1 and CDR2 (germline): SGHNT, YYREEE (reference sequence). The CDR3 sequence is 15 residues long. CDR3 sequence (DNA): TGTGCCAGCAGCGCCGGGACAGTTAACACCGGGGAGCTGTTTTTT. Translated, it gives CASSAGTVNTGELFF.

The gene calls are TRBV7-9 and TRBJ1-3; D is ambiguous. V was trimmed by 1 base and J by 0 bases, leaving 7 bases between them. CDR3 length: 15 residues. Germline V gene data show CDR1 as SEHNR and CDR2 as FQNEAQ (reference sequence). The CDR3 region has the DNA TGTGCCAGCAGCTTAGGGCGAGTCTCTGGAAACACCATATATTTT. Translated: CASSLGRVSGNTIYF.

The J gene is TRBJ2-7, the V gene TRBV28; no clear D. The CDR3 covers 11 residues. The germline V and J ends were trimmed by 6 bases and 3 bases, with 6 bases remaining between them. Germline loops: CDR1 MDHEN, CDR2 SYDVKM. CDR3 DNA: TGTGCCAGCAGCACCTACTACGAGCAGTACTTC. Translating it yields CASSTYYEQYF.

This clone showed up just once. The chain uses TRBV29-1 and TRBJ2-7, with D possibly matching TRBD2 (6 bases). The CDR3 has 13 amino acids. CDR1 is SQVTM, CDR2 ANQGSEA, per germline. V was cut by 5 bases and J by 3 bases, with 14 bases left in between. The CDR3 region is CSVCKGLNYEQYF. DNA for the CDR3: TGCAGCGTTTGTAAGGGACTTAACTACGAGCAGTACTTC.

The V call is TRBV5-1, the J call TRBJ1-2; TRBD1 agrees at 9 bases. The trim removed 0 bases at V and 8 bases at J, leaving 5 bases unmatched. The CDR3 spans 14 residues. Per germline, CDR1 SGHRS and CDR2 YFSETQ. The CDR3 DNA reads TGCGCCAGCAGCTTGGCCGGGACAGGGAAGGGCTACACCTTC. Protein product: CASSLAGTGKGYTF. Based on the CDR3 plus reference TRBV5-1 and TRBJ1-2, the full variable domain is KAGVTQTPRYLIKTRGQQVTLSCSPISGHRSVSWYQQTPGQGLQFLFEYFSETQRNKGNFPGRFSGRQFSNSRSEMNVSTLELGDSALYLCASSLAGTGKGYTFGSGTRLTVV.

This clone was detected only once. J is TRBJ2-7 and V is TRBV18; 8 bases are shared with TRBD1. The germline V gene encodes CDR1 KGHSH and CDR2 LQKENI. V trimming: 11 bases; J trimming: 6 bases; junction bases outside the gene matches: 15. The CDR3 is 14 amino acids. In nucleotides, the CDR3 is TGTGCCGGGAGTGGGACAGGCCGTGCTGGCGAGCAGTACTTC. Its translation: CAGSGTGRAGEQYF.

The gene calls are TRBV6-1 and TRBJ1-2; no definite D call. The CDR3 is 13 residues long. V was trimmed by 7 bases and J by 3 bases, leaving 12 bases between them. Germline-derived CDR1 and CDR2 are MNHNS and SASEGT. In DNA form, the CDR3 reads TGTGCCAGCACCGGAACGCAGGACTATGGCTACACCTTC. Amino acid sequence: CASTGTQDYGYTF.

A single count supports this clone. The chain joins TRBV30 to TRBJ1-2; TRBD1 matches at 8 bases. CDR1 GTSNPN and CDR2 SVGIG come from the germline V gene (reference sequence). The CDR3 has 15 residues. Germline trimming cut 7 bases from V and 3 bases from J; bases unmatched to any gene: 13. The CDR3 nucleotides read TGTGCCTATCAATTTCCGGGACAGGAGTACTATGGCTACACCTTC. Its protein product is CAYQFPGQEYYGYTF.

This chain links TRBV19 with TRBJ2-7; D perhaps matches TRBD2 (6 bases). The V gene lost 1 base and the J gene lost 3 bases, with 10 bases spanning the gap. Per germline, CDR1 LNHDA and CDR2 SQIVND (reference sequence). This CDR3 has 14 residues. The CDR3 region has the DNA TGTGCCAGTAGTATAGGCCTCGGGGGCTACGAGCAGTACTTC. It yields the protein CASSIGLGGYEQYF.

This sequence joins TRBV4-2 and TRBJ2-5; the match to TRBD2 covers 10 bases. J gave up 4 bases and V 0 bases, and 2 bases lay outside the gene matches. The germline V gene has CDR1 LGHNA and CDR2 YNFKEQ. The CDR3 is 15 residues long. This CDR3 is CASSQEAGGPETQYF. CDR3 coding DNA: TGTGCCAGCAGCCAAGAAGCGGGGGGGCCAGAGACCCAGTACTTC.

V usage is TRBV4-1 and J usage is TRBJ2-7; 9 nucleotides match TRBD1. Germline CDR1 is MGHRA and CDR2 is YSYEKL. The CDR3 is 15 residues long. With V trimmed by 0 bases and J by 2 bases, 2 bases remained unmatched. Here the CDR3 DNA reads TGCGCCAGCAGCCAAGAAACAGGGGGCCCCTACGAGCAGTACTTC. This encodes CASSQETGGPYEQYF.

This chain uses TRBV15 with TRBJ2-3; a weak D match, TRBD1 (5 bases). Germline V gives CDR1 LNHNV, CDR2 YYDKDF (reference sequence). The CDR3 contains 15 residues. V was shortened by 0 bases and J by 4 bases, with 11 bases between the two germline ends. The CDR3 bases are TGTGCCACCAGCAGAGATTTACAGGTGGCAGATACGCAGTATTTT. It encodes CATSRDLQVADTQYF.

The chain has TRBV5-4 and TRBJ1-1; 10 bases fit TRBD1. CDR3 length equals 16 residues. In germline, CDR1 is SGHNT, CDR2 YYREEE (reference sequence). V trimming: 0 bases; J trimming: 0 bases; junction bases outside the gene matches: 2. CDR3 sequence (DNA): TGTGCCAGCAGCTTGGGACAGGGGGCCCTGAACACTGAAGCTTTCTTT. It is translated as CASSLGQGALNTEAFF. The full variable domain, rest sourced from reference TRBV5-4 and TRBJ1-1, is ETGVTQSPTHLIKTRGQQVTLRCSSQSGHNTVSWYQQALGQGPQFIFQYYREEENGRGNFPPRFSGLQFPNYSSELNVNALELDDSALYLCASSLGQGALNTEAFFGQGTRLTVV.

The gene calls are TRBV4-1 and TRBJ1-1, with 8 bases matching TRBD1. After removal of 4 bases from V and 1 base from J, the junction contained 8 bases not matched to a gene. The CDR3 runs 16 residues. In germline, CDR1 is MGHRA, CDR2 YSYEKL. CDR3 nucleotides: TGCGCCAGCAGCCCGTACGCTGGGACAGGGAACACTGAAGCTTTCTTT. It yields the protein CASSPYAGTGNTEAFF.

J is TRBJ2-7 and V is TRBV9; 8 bases map to TRBD1. CDR1 SGDLS and CDR2 YYNGEE come from the germline V gene. V was clipped by 2 bases and J by 4 bases; unmatched bases: 14. This CDR3 is 17 amino acids long. The CDR3 reads CASSVDPSGTGQYEQYF. CDR3 coding DNA: TGTGCCAGCAGCGTGGACCCCTCCGGGACAGGACAATACGAGCAGTACTTC.

This sequence joins TRBV7-9 and TRBJ2-3, with 12 bases lining up with TRBD2. V dropped 2 bases and J dropped 5; count of bases not matched to a gene: 5. CDR3 length equals 16 residues. Germline lookup yields CDR1 SEHNR and CDR2 FQNEAQ (reference sequence). CDR3 bases: TGTGCCAGCAGCTTAAGGACTAGCGGGAACAGAGATACGCAGTATTTT. It is translated as CASSLRTSGNRDTQYF.

The V and J genes are TRBV18 and TRBJ2-7, with D unresolved. There are 15 residues in the CDR3. V was cut by 1 base and J by 0 bases, with 10 bases left in between. Germline V gene sequence: CDR1 KGHSH, CDR2 LQKENI. The CDR3 is CASSPRSRSSYEQYF. The CDR3 DNA follows: TGTGCCAGCTCACCACGCTCGCGTAGCTCCTACGAGCAGTACTTC.

In its sample, this clone was seen a few times. This sequence joins TRBV4-1 and TRBJ2-1; D is ambiguous. This CDR3 has 13 residues. From germline, CDR1 is MGHRA and CDR2 YSYEKL. V shed 0 bases and J shed 4 bases, with 4 bases lying between them. The CDR3 spells CASSQEGYNEQFF. CDR3 sequence (DNA): TGCGCCAGCAGCCAAGAAGGGTACAATGAGCAGTTCTTC.

The V and J genes are TRBV7-9 and TRBJ2-7, with D possibly matching TRBD2 (7 bases). V lost 6 bases, J lost 6 bases, and 15 bases lay in between. Germline CDR1 and CDR2: SEHNR and FQNEAQ (reference sequence). This CDR3 spans 13 amino acids. The CDR3 is CASSQGGVGEQYF. The CDR3 nucleotides read TGTGCCAGCAGTCAAGGGGGGGTTGGCGAGCAGTACTTC.

The rearrangement joins TRBV30 to TRBJ1-1; D ambiguous. The CDR3 is 12 amino acids. Germline V gives CDR1 GTSNPN, CDR2 SVGIG (reference sequence). Trimming stripped 0 bases from V and 11 bases from J, with 13 bases between. CDR3 in DNA: TGTGCCTGGAGTGTGCCCCCTACGGACGCTTTCTTT. Its translation: CAWSVPPTDAFF.

The genes are TRBV19 and TRBJ2-3; D remains ambiguous. With 4 bases removed from V and 1 base from J, the gap between germline ends came to 3 bases. The CDR3 loop spans 12 amino acids. Germline V gives CDR1 LNHDA, CDR2 SQIVND (reference sequence). The chain's CDR3 is CASSTGTDTQYF. CDR3 DNA sequence: TGTGCCAGTAGTACCGGCACAGATACGCAGTATTTT. Together with reference TRBV19 and TRBJ2-3, the CDR3 gives the full variable domain: DGGITQSPKYLFRKEGQNVTLSCEQNLNHDAMYWYRQDPGQGLRLIYYSQIVNDFQKGDIAEGYSVSREKKESFPLTVTSAQKNPTAFYLCASSTGTDTQYFGPGTRLTVL.

The chain links TRBV10-3 to TRBJ2-7; possibly TRBD2 for D (6 bases). CDR1 and CDR2 (germline): ENHRY, SYGVKD. The CDR3 is 12 residues long. The germline V and J ends were trimmed by 11 bases and 4 bases, with 15 bases remaining between them. Here the CDR3 reads CAAGGADYEQYF. The CDR3 nucleotides read TGTGCCGCTGGCGGGGCTGATTACGAGCAGTACTTC.